Below are 20 T cell receptor beta chains sequenced from a single sample in a study of blood T cells in healthy people across ages (dated by TCRdb to about 2015). The library was produced with 5' RACE. The reads were generated on an Illumina HiSeq 2500. A second PCR of roughly 7 to 11 cycles was performed with a sample-barcoded 5' primer and a J-beta primer mix. TCRdb's own reprocessing of the public reads used fastp at Q25 and MiXCR and kept productive beta chains. Each record represents a unique CDR3 protein, reported with the most common genes and DNA among its rows. The sample includes hundreds of thousands of distinct CDR3 sequences, with more than 25% observed a single time. Around 16% of the sample rests with the top ten. Sequenced: blood. The receptors come from a woman older than 75 in good health.

The chain employs TRBV6-1 and TRBJ2-7; 12 bases line up with TRBD2. Germline V gene sequence: CDR1 MNHNS, CDR2 SASEGT. V shed 0 bases and J 4 bases; nucleotides not matched to a gene: 7. This CDR3 has 17 amino acids. CDR3: CASSEALAGGPRYEQYF. In DNA, the CDR3 is TGTGCCAGCAGTGAAGCCCTAGCGGGAGGGCCTAGGTACGAGCAGTACTTC.

Remarks on this clonotype: One base away lies a much larger clone, so this may be a sequencing read error. The chain employs TRBV20-1 and TRBJ1-1; 10 positions agree with TRBD1. V was clipped by 4 bases and J by 4 bases; unmatched bases: 9. The germline V gene has CDR1 DFQATT and CDR2 SNEGSKA (reference sequence). The CDR3 runs 15 residues. This CDR3 is CSATDPTGGRTEAFF. As DNA, the CDR3 is TGCAGTGCTACCGACCCGACAGGGGGCCGCACTGAAGCTTTCTTT.

The rearrangement links TRBV10-3 to TRBJ1-3, with D uncertain. The V and J ends lost 8 bases and 1 base respectively, with 6 bases between them. CDR3 length equals 12 residues. Germline lookup yields CDR1 ENHRY and CDR2 SYGVKD. The CDR3 DNA reads as TGTGCCATCGGCTTTTCTGGAAACACCATATATTTT. Amino acid sequence: CAIGFSGNTIYF.

The J gene is TRBJ2-2, the V gene TRBV20-1; no reliable D call. The germline V gene has CDR1 DFQATT and CDR2 SNEGSKA (reference sequence). This CDR3 is 13 amino acids long. V was pared by 4 bases and J by 2 bases, with 8 bases between. The chain's CDR3 is CSAKLDNTGELFF. The CDR3 region has the DNA TGCAGTGCTAAGCTGGATAACACCGGGGAGCTGTTTTTT.

This clonotype was found many times. The V gene is TRBV6-5, the J gene TRBJ1-2; 12 positions agree with TRBD1. Germline loops: CDR1 MNHEY, CDR2 SVGAGI. V shed 4 bases, J shed 6 bases, and the junction held 6 bases outside the gene matches. The CDR3 covers 15 residues. In nucleotides, the CDR3 is TGTGCCAGCAGTTTTACCGGGACAGGGGGCGATGGCTACACCTTC. It translates to CASSFTGTGGDGYTF.

This clonotype was seen repeatedly, ten times or more. The chain carries TRBV12-3 or TRBV12-4 and TRBJ2-5, with 8 nucleotides matching TRBD1. The CDR3 has 17 residues. Trimming removed 6 bases from V and 2 bases from J; junction bases left unmatched: 14. The CDR3 protein is CASSRTGKKSLQETQYF. CDR3 nucleotides: TGTGCCAGCAGCCGGACAGGGAAAAAATCACTTCAAGAGACCCAGTACTTC.

The chain employs TRBV20-1 and TRBJ2-3, with D possibly TRBD2 on 5 matching bases. V lost 4 bases, J lost 1 base, and 12 bases lay in between. Germline V gene sequence: CDR1 DFQATT, CDR2 SNEGSKA (reference sequence). CDR3 length: 14 residues. The CDR3 sequence: CSAKVGVGTDTQYF. CDR3 nucleotide sequence: TGCAGTGCTAAGGTCGGGGTTGGCACAGATACGCAGTATTTT.

The chain employs TRBV7-8 and TRBJ2-2, with TRBD1 identical over 11 bases. From germline, CDR1 is SGHVS and CDR2 FQNEAQ. The V gene end was trimmed by 5 bases and the J gene end by 4 bases; junction bases not matched to a gene: 3. CDR3 length: 15 residues. CDR3 region: CASSTGTGGTGELFF. As DNA, the CDR3 is TGTGCCAGCAGCACCGGGACAGGGGGCACCGGGGAGCTGTTTTTT.

This clonotype has at least ten counts. The chain is built from TRBV7-9 and TRBJ2-7; D might be TRBD1 or TRBD2, each matching 5 bases. Between the trimmed V and J ends, which lost 5 bases and 6 bases, there was a span of 17 bases. Germline V gene sequence: CDR1 SEHNR, CDR2 FQNEAQ (reference sequence). The CDR3 has 14 amino acids. CDR3 nucleotide sequence: TGTGCCAGCAGCCCCGGTCGGGGCCCGGGCGAGCAGTACTTC. Amino acids: CASSPGRGPGEQYF.

This clonotype came up many times. In DNA form, the CDR3 reads TGTGCCAGCAGCATCGGCCTCACGCCTAGCACAGATACGCAGTATTTT. Translation: CASSIGLTPSTDTQYF. The V and J genes are TRBV28 and TRBJ2-3; no definite D call. CDR1 and CDR2 from the germline V gene are MDHEN and SYDVKM. This CDR3 comprises 16 residues. V lost 6 bases to trimming and J lost 0 bases, with 16 bases between them. Filled out from reference TRBV28 and TRBJ2-3, the complete variable domain reads DVKVTQSSRYLVKRTGEKVFLECVQDMDHENMFWYRQDPGLGLRLIYFSYDVKMKEKGDIPEGYSVSREKKERFSLILESASTNQTSMYLCASSIGLTPSTDTQYFGPGTRLTVL.

The chain carries TRBV20-1 and TRBJ2-5, with D uncertain. This CDR3 is built from 15 residues. Germline V lookup: CDR1 DFQATT, CDR2 SNEGSKA (reference sequence). V was pared by 0 bases and J by 1 base, with 12 bases between. The CDR3: CSARDPAGFQETQYF. The CDR3 DNA sequence: TGCAGTGCTAGAGATCCGGCAGGTTTCCAAGAGACCCAGTACTTC.

This clonotype was found many times. The rearrangement uses TRBV7-2 and TRBJ1-2; 9 positions agree with TRBD1. Germline CDR1 and CDR2: SGHTA and FQGNSA. With 2 bases clipped from V and 4 bases from J, the junction kept 11 bases outside the gene matches. CDR3 size: 17 residues. The CDR3 DNA reads as TGTGCCAGCAGCTTATCCGGGACAGGGCGATCTAGCTATGGCTACACCTTC. It translates to CASSLSGTGRSSYGYTF.

Written as DNA, the CDR3 is TGTGCCCGTACACAGGGGGGGTACCAAGAGACCCAGTACTTC. Residues: CARTQGGYQETQYF. The rearrangement links TRBV30 to TRBJ2-5; D is possibly TRBD1 (8 bases). The CDR3 totals 14 residues. The V gene's germline CDR1 is GTSNPN and CDR2 SVGIG (reference sequence). Trimming took 8 bases from V and 0 from J, leaving 16 bases between them.

This clonotype was seen a few times. The V call is TRBV6-5, the J call TRBJ1-5, with D uncertain. Deletions cut 6 bases from V and 6 bases from J, with 12 bases between. Germline V lookup: CDR1 MNHEY, CDR2 SVGAGI. The CDR3 is 13 amino acids. CDR3 DNA sequence: TGTGCCAGCAGGAAGAGGATTTCTCAGCCCCAGCATTTT. It specifies CASRKRISQPQHF.

This clonotype was observed a handful of times. The chain joins TRBV19 to TRBJ1-5, with 7 bases that match TRBD1. The trim removed 4 bases at V and 8 bases at J, leaving 11 bases unmatched. CDR1 and CDR2 (germline): LNHDA, SQIVND (reference sequence). This CDR3 is built from 15 residues. CDR3: CASSTQPQGEKPQHF. In DNA, the CDR3 is TGTGCCAGTAGTACCCAACCTCAGGGGGAGAAGCCCCAGCATTTT. Based on the CDR3 plus reference TRBV19 and TRBJ1-5, the full variable domain is DGGITQSPKYLFRKEGQNVTLSCEQNLNHDAMYWYRQDPGQGLRLIYYSQIVNDFQKGDIAEGYSVSREKKESFPLTVTSAQKNPTAFYLCASSTQPQGEKPQHFGDGTRLSIL.

Details on this clonotype: Possible read error: a much larger clone is one base away. This chain uses TRBV4-2 with TRBJ1-2; D is undetermined. CDR3 length: 16 amino acids. V was clipped by 0 bases and J by 5 bases, with 16 bases between them. Looked up from germline, CDR1 is LGHNA and CDR2 is YNFKEQ. In DNA, the CDR3 is TGTGCCAGCAGCCAAGATAATTCCGGTCAGCTGTATGGCTACACCTTC. Its protein is CASSQDNSGQLYGYTF.

The sample holds many counts of this clonotype. The gene calls are TRBV12-3 or TRBV12-4 and TRBJ2-5; possible D gene TRBD2, 6 bases. V dropped 2 bases and J dropped 6 bases, with 13 bases sitting between them. CDR3 length: 14 amino acids. The CDR3 DNA reads TGTGCCAGCAGTTTAATTTCAGGCGGGAAGACCCAGTACTTC. Translating gives CASSLISGGKTQYF.

This clonotype has a single count. A read error is possible here, since a much larger clone lies one base away. The chain links TRBV20-1 to TRBJ2-5; D is possibly TRBD1 or TRBD2 (6 bases each). V lost 8 bases, J lost 4 bases, and 14 bases lay in between. This CDR3 is built from 12 residues. Germline V lookup: CDR1 DFQATT, CDR2 SNEGSKA (reference sequence). CDR3 sequence (DNA): TGCAGTACAGCACGGGGGCCAGAGACCCAGTACTTC. Encoded protein: CSTARGPETQYF.

This clonotype was counted between two and nine times. A much larger clone differs from this one at a single base, so this may be a read error. The J gene is TRBJ2-7, the V gene TRBV12-3 or TRBV12-4; D is uncertain. CDR3 length equals 14 residues. Trimming took 4 bases from V and 3 from J, leaving 13 bases between them. The CDR3 region has the DNA TGTGCCAGCAGTTCAAGGCTGACCCGCTACGAGCAGTACTTC. This codes for CASSSRLTRYEQYF.

The genes are TRBV4-2 and TRBJ1-2; D gene uncertain. Germline CDR1 is LGHNA and CDR2 is YNFKEQ. The germline V and J ends were trimmed by 0 bases and 8 bases, with 16 bases remaining between them. This CDR3 contains 15 residues. DNA of the CDR3: TGTGCCAGCAGCCAAGACAGGCCTCATAGTACGGGCTACACCTTC. Translating gives CASSQDRPHSTGYTF.